This T cell receptor beta chain emerged from a study of shared clonotypes between healthy human individuals. Study results and limitations: Non-shared clonotypes had lower generation probabilities than those shared by all four donors.

A remark on this clone: No antigen is known for it.

Looked up from germline, CDR1 is SGDLS and CDR2 is YYNGEE. The trim removed 4 bases at V and 3 bases at J, leaving 13 bases unmatched. The CDR3 has 18 amino acids. Produced via immunoSEQ multiplex PCR; TCRdb's table is partial and in-frame only. This sample has some 2,000,000 clones, with 90% to 95% found just once. Free of recent acute infections or vaccinations, the donors were healthy HIV-negative adults. V and J are TRBV9 and TRBJ1-2; 12 bases align to TRBD1. The sequence came from a man in his late teens or twenties in good health. Input material: naive CD4+ T cells sorted from blood. Subset reported: CD45RA+ positively selected. CDR3 nucleotides: TGTGCCAGCAGCCTCTCCGGGACAGGGGGCGCCGTGGACTATGGCTACACCTTC. Protein product: CASSLSGTGGAVDYGYTF.